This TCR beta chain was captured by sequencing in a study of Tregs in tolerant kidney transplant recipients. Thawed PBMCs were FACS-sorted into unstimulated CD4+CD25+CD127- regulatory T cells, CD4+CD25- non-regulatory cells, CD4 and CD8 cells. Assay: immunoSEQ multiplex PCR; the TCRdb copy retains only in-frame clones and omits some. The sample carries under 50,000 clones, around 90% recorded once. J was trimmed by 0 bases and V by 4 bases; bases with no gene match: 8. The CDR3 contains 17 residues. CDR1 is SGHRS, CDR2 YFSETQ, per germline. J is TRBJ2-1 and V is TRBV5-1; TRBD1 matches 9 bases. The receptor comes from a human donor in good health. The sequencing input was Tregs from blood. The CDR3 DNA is TGCGCCAGCAGCCGTCCGGGACAGGGATTCTCCTACAATGAGCAGTTCTTC. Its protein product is CASSRPGQGFSYNEQFF. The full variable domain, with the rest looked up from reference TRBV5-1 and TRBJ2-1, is KAGVTQTPRYLIKTRGQQVTLSCSPISGHRSVSWYQQTPGQGLQFLFEYFSETQRNKGNFPGRFSGRQFSNSRSEMNVSTLELGDSALYLCASSRPGQGFSYNEQFFGPGTRLTVL.